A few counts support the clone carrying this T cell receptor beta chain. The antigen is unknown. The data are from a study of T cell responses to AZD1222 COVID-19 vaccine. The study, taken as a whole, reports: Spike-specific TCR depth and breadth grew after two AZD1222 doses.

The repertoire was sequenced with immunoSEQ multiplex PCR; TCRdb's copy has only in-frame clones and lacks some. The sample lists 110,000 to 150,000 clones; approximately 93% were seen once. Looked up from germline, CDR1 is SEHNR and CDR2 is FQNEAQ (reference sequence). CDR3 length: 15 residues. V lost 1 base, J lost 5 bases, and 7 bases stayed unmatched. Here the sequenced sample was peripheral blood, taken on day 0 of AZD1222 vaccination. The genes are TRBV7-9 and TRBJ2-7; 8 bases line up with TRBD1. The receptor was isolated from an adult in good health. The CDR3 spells CASSLGRDRQHEQYF. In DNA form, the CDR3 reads TGTGCCAGCAGCTTAGGCCGGGACAGGCAACACGAGCAGTACTTC.